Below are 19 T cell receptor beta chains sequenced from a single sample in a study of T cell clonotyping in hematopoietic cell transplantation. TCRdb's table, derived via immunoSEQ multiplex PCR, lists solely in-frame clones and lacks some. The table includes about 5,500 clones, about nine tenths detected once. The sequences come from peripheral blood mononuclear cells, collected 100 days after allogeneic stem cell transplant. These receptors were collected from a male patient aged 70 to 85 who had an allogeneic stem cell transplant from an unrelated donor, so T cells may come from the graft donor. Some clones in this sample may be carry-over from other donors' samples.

This chain's CDR3 is CASSLGGLNGYTF. The CDR3 DNA is TGTGCCAGCAGCTTGGGGGGGCTTAATGGCTACACCTTC. The V and J genes are TRBV5-6 and TRBJ1-2, with D perhaps matching TRBD1 (6 bases). The CDR3 runs 13 residues. Germline V gene sequence: CDR1 SGHDT, CDR2 YYEEEE. The V end was cut by 0 bases, the J end by 6 bases, with 9 bases between.

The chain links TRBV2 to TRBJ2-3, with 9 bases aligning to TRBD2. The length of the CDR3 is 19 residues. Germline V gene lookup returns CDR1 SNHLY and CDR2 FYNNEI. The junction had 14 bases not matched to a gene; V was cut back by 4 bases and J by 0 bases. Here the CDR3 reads CASSVLREGLGPSTDTQYF. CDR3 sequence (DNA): TGTGCCAGCAGTGTGCTGCGGGAGGGCCTAGGCCCTAGCACAGATACGCAGTATTTT.

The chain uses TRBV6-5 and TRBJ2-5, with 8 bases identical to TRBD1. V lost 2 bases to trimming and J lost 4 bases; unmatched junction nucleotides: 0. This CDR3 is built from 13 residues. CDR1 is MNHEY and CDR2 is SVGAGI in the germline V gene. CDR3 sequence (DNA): TGTGCCAGCAGTTACGACAGGGGAGAGACCCAGTACTTC. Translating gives CASSYDRGETQYF.

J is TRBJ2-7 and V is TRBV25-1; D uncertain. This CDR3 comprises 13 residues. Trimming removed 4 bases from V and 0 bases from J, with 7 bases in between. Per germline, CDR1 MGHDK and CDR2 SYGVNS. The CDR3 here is CASSVPPSYEQYF. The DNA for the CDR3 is TGTGCCAGCAGTGTTCCGCCCTCCTACGAGCAGTACTTC.

CDR3 region: CASNQGASSYNEQFF. The CDR3 DNA reads TGTGCCAGCAACCAAGGGGCGAGCTCCTACAATGAGCAGTTCTTC. The genes are TRBV19 and TRBJ2-1; TRBD1 is a possible D gene (5 bases). V lost 9 bases and J lost 0, with 15 bases in between. Germline values: CDR1 LNHDA, CDR2 SQIVND (reference sequence). The CDR3 runs 15 residues.

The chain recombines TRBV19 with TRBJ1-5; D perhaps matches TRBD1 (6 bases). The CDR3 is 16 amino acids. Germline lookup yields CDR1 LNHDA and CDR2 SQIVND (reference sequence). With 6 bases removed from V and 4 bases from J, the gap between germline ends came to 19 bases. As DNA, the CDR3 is TGTGCCAGTAGCCCATTGCAGGGGACTAGTAATCAGCCCCAGCATTTT. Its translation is CASSPLQGTSNQPQHF. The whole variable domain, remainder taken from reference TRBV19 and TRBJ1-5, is DGGITQSPKYLFRKEGQNVTLSCEQNLNHDAMYWYRQDPGQGLRLIYYSQIVNDFQKGDIAEGYSVSREKKESFPLTVTSAQKNPTAFYLCASSPLQGTSNQPQHFGDGTRLSIL.

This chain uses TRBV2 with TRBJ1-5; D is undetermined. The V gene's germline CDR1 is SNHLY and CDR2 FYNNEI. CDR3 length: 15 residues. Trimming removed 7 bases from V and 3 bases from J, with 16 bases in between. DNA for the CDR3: TGTGCCAGCACCCCCGGGCAAAGCACCAATCAGCCCCAGCATTTT. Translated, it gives CASTPGQSTNQPQHF.

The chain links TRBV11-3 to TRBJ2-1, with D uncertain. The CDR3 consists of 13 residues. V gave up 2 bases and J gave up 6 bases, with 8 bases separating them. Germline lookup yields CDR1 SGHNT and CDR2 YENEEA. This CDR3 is CASSLIHRNEQFF. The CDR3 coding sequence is TGTGCCAGCAGCTTAATACACCGCAATGAGCAGTTCTTC.

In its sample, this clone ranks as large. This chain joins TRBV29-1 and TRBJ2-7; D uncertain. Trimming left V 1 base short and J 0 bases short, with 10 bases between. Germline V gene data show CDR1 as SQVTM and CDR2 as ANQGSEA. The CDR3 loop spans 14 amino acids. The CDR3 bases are TGCAGCGTTGAAGCTATCCCGGGCTCCTACGAGCAGTACTTC. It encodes CSVEAIPGSYEQYF.

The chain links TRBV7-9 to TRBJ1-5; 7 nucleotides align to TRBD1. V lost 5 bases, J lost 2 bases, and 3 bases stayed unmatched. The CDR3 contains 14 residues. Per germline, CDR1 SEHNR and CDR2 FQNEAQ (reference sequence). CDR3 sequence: CASSPGQGNQPQHF. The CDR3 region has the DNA TGTGCCAGCAGCCCAGGACAGGGCAATCAGCCCCAGCATTTT.

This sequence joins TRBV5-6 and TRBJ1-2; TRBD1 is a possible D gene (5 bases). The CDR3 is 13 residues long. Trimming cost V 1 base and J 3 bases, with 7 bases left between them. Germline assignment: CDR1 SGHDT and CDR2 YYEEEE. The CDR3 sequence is CASSLQGDYGYTF. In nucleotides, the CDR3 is TGTGCCAGCAGCTTGCAAGGGGACTATGGCTACACCTTC.

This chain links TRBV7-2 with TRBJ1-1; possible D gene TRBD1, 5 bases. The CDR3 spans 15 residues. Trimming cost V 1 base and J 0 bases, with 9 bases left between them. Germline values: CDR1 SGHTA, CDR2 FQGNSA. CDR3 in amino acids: CASSLVVTVNTEAFF. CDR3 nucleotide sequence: TGTGCCAGCAGCTTAGTGGTGACAGTGAACACTGAAGCTTTCTTT.

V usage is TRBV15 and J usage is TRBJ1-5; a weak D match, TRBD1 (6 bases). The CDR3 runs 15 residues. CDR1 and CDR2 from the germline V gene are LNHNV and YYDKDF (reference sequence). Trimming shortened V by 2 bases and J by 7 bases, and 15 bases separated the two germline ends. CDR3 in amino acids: CATSRRTGLGQPQHF. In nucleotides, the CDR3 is TGTGCCACCAGCAGACGTACAGGGTTGGGACAGCCCCAGCATTTT.

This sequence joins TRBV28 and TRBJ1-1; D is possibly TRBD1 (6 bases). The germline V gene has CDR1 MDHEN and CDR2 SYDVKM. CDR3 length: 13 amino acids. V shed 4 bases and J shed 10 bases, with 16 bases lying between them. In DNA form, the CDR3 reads TGTGCCAGCAGTTCCCCAGGGGCAGCGGGAGCTTTCTTT. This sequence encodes CASSSPGAAGAFF.

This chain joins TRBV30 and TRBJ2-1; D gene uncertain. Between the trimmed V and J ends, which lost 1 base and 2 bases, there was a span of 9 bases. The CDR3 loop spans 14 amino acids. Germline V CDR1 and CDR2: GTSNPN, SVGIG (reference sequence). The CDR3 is CAWSGGATYNEQFF. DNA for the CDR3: TGTGCCTGGAGTGGTGGAGCAACCTACAATGAGCAGTTCTTC. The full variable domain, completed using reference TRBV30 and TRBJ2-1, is SQTIHQWPATLVQPVGSPLSLECTVEGTSNPNLYWYRQAAGRGLQLLFYSVGIGQISSEVPQNLSASRPQDRQFILSSKKLLLSDSGFYLCAWSGGATYNEQFFGPGTRLTVL.

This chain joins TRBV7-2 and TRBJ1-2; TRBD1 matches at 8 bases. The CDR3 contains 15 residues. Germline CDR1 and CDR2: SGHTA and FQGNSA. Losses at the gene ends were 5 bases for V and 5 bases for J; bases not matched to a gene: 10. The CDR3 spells CASSRPTGAGYGYTF. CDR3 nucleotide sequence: TGTGCCAGCAGCCGACCGACAGGGGCGGGGTATGGCTACACCTTC.

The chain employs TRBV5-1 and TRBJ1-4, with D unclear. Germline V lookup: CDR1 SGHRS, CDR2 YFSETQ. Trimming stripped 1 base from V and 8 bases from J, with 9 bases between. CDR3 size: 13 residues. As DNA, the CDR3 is TGCGCCAGCAGCTTGACGGGGAGGGAAAAACTGTTTTTT. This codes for CASSLTGREKLFF.

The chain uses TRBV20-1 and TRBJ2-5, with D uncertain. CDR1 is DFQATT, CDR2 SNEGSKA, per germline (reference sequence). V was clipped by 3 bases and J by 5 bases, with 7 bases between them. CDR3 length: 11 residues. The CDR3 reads CSARPPETQYF. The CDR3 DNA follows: TGCAGTGCTAGGCCCCCCGAGACCCAGTACTTC.

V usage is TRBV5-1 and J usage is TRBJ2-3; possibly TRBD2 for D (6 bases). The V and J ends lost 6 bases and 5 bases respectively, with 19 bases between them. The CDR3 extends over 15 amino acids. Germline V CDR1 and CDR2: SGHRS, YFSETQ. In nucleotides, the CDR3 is TGCGCCAGCAAAAGAGACGGGGAGGAAGGAGATACGCAGTATTTT. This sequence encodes CASKRDGEEGDTQYF.